These T cell receptor beta chains were read from a single sample in a study of blood T cell repertoires in COVID-19. TCRdb's table, derived via immunoSEQ multiplex PCR, lists solely in-frame clones and lacks some. The sample shows some 200,000 clones, about nine tenths of them seen only once. The sequencing input was PBMCs or T cells enriched from blood (not recorded which). These receptors were collected from a woman aged 30 to 39 who had recovered from COVID-19. Each CDR3 is given with its conserved first and last residue.

v_gene	j_gene	CDR3aa
TRBV3-1/TRBV3-2	TRBJ1-5	CASSQGQHNQPQHF
TRBV11-2	TRBJ1-4	CASSSNRGRMEKLFF
TRBV18	TRBJ1-1	CASSPSAGGTEAFF
TRBV6-5	TRBJ1-1	CASSYRGEAFF
TRBV4-1	TRBJ1-5	CASSLIQGSNQPQHF
TRBV3-1/TRBV3-2	TRBJ2-4	CASSQRGRGQGLGNIQYF
TRBV19	TRBJ1-5	CASSGGQGEPYSNQPQHF
TRBV3-1/TRBV3-2	TRBJ2-2	CASSDRGADTGELFF
TRBV7-2	TRBJ1-1	CASSLASARGQAEAFF
TRBV7-6	TRBJ2-7	CASSPGQGLGQYF
TRBV6-1	TRBJ2-7	CASSEGGGPSYEQYF
TRBV4-2	TRBJ2-5	CASSQETGGGETQYF
TRBV29-1	TRBJ2-6	CSVGGGGVVSGANVLTF
TRBV4-3	TRBJ2-1	CASSRRLAGGSLYNEQFF
TRBV4-2	TRBJ2-3	CASSPGTSADTQYF
TRBV7-2	TRBJ1-1	CASSLMGGRGTEAFF
TRBV29-1	TRBJ2-7	CSVEDPGGTPSYEQYF
TRBV13	TRBJ1-1	CASSPGWTGQTEAFF
TRBV4-3	TRBJ2-2	CASSQDLRDELFF
TRBV7-2	TRBJ2-2	CASRPRTGHTGELFF
TRBV7-2	TRBJ2-5	CASSRQSQETQYF
TRBV7-9	TRBJ2-1	CASSPQGNEQFF
TRBV27	TRBJ2-5	CASSFPTSSSPWRETQYF
TRBV9	TRBJ2-3	CASSGRTSGELDTQYF
TRBV7-2	TRBJ1-1	CASSLGGATGSTEAFF
TRBV10-3	TRBJ1-1	CAIRPATGTGFDTEAFF
TRBV11-2	TRBJ2-1	CASSLVNEQFF